Sequencing of this TCR beta chain was carried out in a study of cytomegalovirus exposure and HLA in healthy donors. About the research overall: As released early, the data held some 80 million unique TCRs from HLA-typed donors.

Concerning this clone itself: Its antigen is currently unknown.

J lost 6 bases, V lost 4 bases, and 6 bases had no gene match. From germline, CDR1 is SGDLS and CDR2 YYNGEE. The CDR3 loop spans 15 amino acids. Study results and caveats: In an earlier analysis, most TCR beta V segments were productive about 87% or about 30% of the time.

The PCR was carried out with 60 Vbeta primers and 13 Jbeta primers. Data came from immunoSEQ multiplex PCR; TCRdb stores just in-frame clones and leaves some out. Here the sample spans hundreds of thousands of clones, over 65% being singletons. This TCR was sampled from a man younger than 35 in good health and CMV-seronegative. Material: PBMCs. The chain combines TRBV9 with TRBJ2-3; TRBD2 aligns across 12 bases. In DNA, the CDR3 is TGTGCCAGCAGCCAGAGACTAGCGGGAGTTGATACGCAGTATTTT. It yields the protein CASSQRLAGVDTQYF.